The clone carrying this TCR beta chain was picked up a small number of times. What it recognizes is unknown. This sample was taken from a study of beta chain features in type 1 diabetes. The overall study: In age, gender and cell yields, patients were similar to healthy donors. General study points: Shorter TCRB CDR3s, moderately but significantly so, marked every one of the four CD4+ subsets in Type 1 diabetes patients.

Each donor gave one heparinised blood draw averaging about 116 mL. Expressed TCRB transcripts were sequenced, since all the RNA that had been isolated was reverse transcribed. There were several million reads on average in the naive, central memory and regulatory T cell samples. Clones were read by immunoSEQ multiplex PCR, and TCRdb kept only the in-frame ones, dropping some. The table includes over 150,000 clones, around 8% detected once. After removal of 4 bases from V and 10 bases from J, the junction contained 2 bases not matched to a gene. The CDR3 spans 11 residues. Germline V lookup: CDR1 ENHRY, CDR2 SYGVKD.

The receptor's source is a woman between 40 and 55 years old with type 1 diabetes. This chain links TRBV10-3 with TRBJ1-2; 8 nucleotides match TRBD1. Specimen: central memory CD4+ T cells from blood. DNA for the CDR3: TGTGCCATCAGTGCGGGACAGGCCTACACCTTC. Translation gives CAISAGQAYTF.